This T cell receptor (beta chain) was retrieved from a study of cytotoxic CD8 clonotypes in ibrutinib-treated CLL. TCRdb's copy holds only in-frame clones and misses some; the assay was immunoSEQ multiplex PCR. The sample shows about 140,000 clones, approximately 80% of them seen only once. The CDR3 is 15 residues long. The V end was cut by 1 base, the J end by 8 bases, with 18 bases between. Germline-derived CDR1 and CDR2 are SGHRS and YFSETQ. Sequencing was performed on PBMCs, taken after 36 months of ibrutinib treatment. This clonotype was obtained from a human donor with chronic lymphocytic leukemia. V and J are TRBV5-1 and TRBJ1-1; D may be TRBD1 (5 bases). CDR3 loop: CASSLRQGAAPEAFF. CDR3 DNA: TGCGCCAGCAGCTTGCGGCAGGGTGCAGCCCCCGAAGCTTTCTTT.